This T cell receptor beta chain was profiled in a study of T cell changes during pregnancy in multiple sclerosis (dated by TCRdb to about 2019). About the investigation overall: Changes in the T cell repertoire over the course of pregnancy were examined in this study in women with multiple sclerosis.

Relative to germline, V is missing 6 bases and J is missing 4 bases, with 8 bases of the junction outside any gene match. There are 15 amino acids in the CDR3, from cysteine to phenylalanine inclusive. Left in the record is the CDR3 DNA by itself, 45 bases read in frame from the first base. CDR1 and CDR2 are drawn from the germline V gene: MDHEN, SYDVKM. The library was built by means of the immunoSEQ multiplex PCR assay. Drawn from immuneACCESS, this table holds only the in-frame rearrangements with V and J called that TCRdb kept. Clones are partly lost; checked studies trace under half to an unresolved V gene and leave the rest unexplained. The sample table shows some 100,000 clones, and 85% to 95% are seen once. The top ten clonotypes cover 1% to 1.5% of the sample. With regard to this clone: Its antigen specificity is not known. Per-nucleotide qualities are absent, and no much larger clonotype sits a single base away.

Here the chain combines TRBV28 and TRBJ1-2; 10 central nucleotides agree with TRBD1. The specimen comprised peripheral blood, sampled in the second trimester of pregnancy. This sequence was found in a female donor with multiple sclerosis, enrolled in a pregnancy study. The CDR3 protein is CASRLTGQGVYGYTF. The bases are TGTGCCAGCAGGCTAACAGGACAGGGGGTCTATGGCTACACCTTC.